This T cell receptor (beta chain) was recorded in a study of blood T cell repertoires in COVID-19. Trimming took off 6 bases at V and 9 bases at J, with 27 bases between the two ends. Germline loops: CDR1 MNHEY, CDR2 SMNVEV (reference sequence). This CDR3 comprises 17 residues. Original processing methods: Amplified reference gene primers provided the basis for estimating nucleated cell counts. TCRdb's copy holds only in-frame clones and misses some; the assay was immunoSEQ multiplex PCR. V and J calls plus clone size are reproduced from that table; the DNA served to infer D and trimming. The profile shows fewer than 450,000 clones, almost 90% of them singletons.

Sequencing used peripheral blood. The sequence was obtained from a woman in her 70s with COVID-19, enrolled during active disease. This chain connects TRBV27 to TRBJ1-3; the D gene is possibly TRBD1 (5 bases). CDR3 sequence reads: CASRPKAGRRDLSTIYF. The CDR3 coding sequence is TGTGCCAGCAGGCCTAAGGCGGGGCGGAGGGATTTGTCCACCATATATTTT.